These T cell receptor beta chains were read from a single sample in a study of blood T cells in healthy people across ages. TCRdb independently ran MiXCR on the 5' RACE reads; one entry per CDR3 protein. The sample has approximately 830,000 distinct CDR3 sequences, around 68% seen once. Sequencing was performed on blood. These receptors originate from a man aged 30 to 39 in good health. The CDR3 runs from the conserved cysteine through the conserved F or W. D genes are given only for firm matches. Expanded clones are given a class, and other clones once, few, many or no size at all.

abundance	v_gene	d_gene	j_gene	CDR3nt	CDR3aa
.	TRBV5-1	.	TRBJ2-3	TGCGCCAGCAGCTTGCCTCCAGCGATAGATACGCAGTATTTT	CASSLPPAIDTQYF
.	TRBV24-1	.	TRBJ2-3	TGTGCCATTGGGGGCGAGAGCACAGATACGCAGTATTTT	CAIGGESTDTQYF
.	TRBV10-3	.	TRBJ1-2	TGTGCCATCAGGTCGGCAGTGAATTATGGCTACACCTTC	CAIRSAVNYGYTF
.	TRBV12-3/TRBV12-4	.	TRBJ2-5	TGTGCCAGCAGTGCCCAAGGGACCCAGTACTTC	CASSAQGTQYF
.	TRBV7-9	TRBD2	TRBJ2-5	TGTGCCAGCAGCTTTGTGACGGGAGGGAGTGTAAGGCGGCTGAGAGAGACCCAGTACTTC	CASSFVTGGSVRRLRETQYF
few	TRBV4-2	TRBD2	TRBJ2-1	TGTGCCAGCAGCCAACTAGCGGGGGGGAATGAGCAGTTCTTC	CASSQLAGGNEQFF
.	TRBV12-3/TRBV12-4	TRBD1	TRBJ2-7	TGTGCCAGCAGTTTAGAAGGGGGCCCGCTCGAGCAGTACTTC	CASSLEGGPLEQYF
.	TRBV7-7	.	TRBJ2-1	TGTGCCAGCAGCTTAGAGACAGGCAATGAGCAGTTCTTC	CASSLETGNEQFF
.	TRBV4-2	TRBD2	TRBJ2-1	TGTGCCAGCAGCCTCCTAGGGGCGGGGGTCTCCTACAATGAGCAGTTCTTC	CASSLLGAGVSYNEQFF
.	TRBV7-9	TRBD1	TRBJ1-3	TGTGCCAGCAGCTGGACAGGTGCGATCTCTGGAAACACCATATATTTT	CASSWTGAISGNTIYF
few	TRBV4-3	.	TRBJ2-1	TGCGCCAGCAGCCAAGATCCCACAGGGCAGGCACGCTACAATGAGCAGTTCTTC	CASSQDPTGQARYNEQFF
.	TRBV10-3	TRBD2	TRBJ2-5	TGTGCCATCAGTGCTAGCGGGGCCCAAGAGACCCAGTACTTC	CAISASGAQETQYF
.	TRBV5-5	TRBD2	TRBJ2-3	TGTGCCAGCAGCTCTTGGACTAGCGGGACAGATACGCAGTATTTT	CASSSWTSGTDTQYF
.	TRBV29-1	.	TRBJ2-1	TGCAGCGTCCTCACCTACAATGAGCAGTTCTTC	CSVLTYNEQFF
.	TRBV9	.	TRBJ2-7	TGTGCCAGCAGCGTAGCGAGTTCCTACAATGAGCAGTACTTC	CASSVASSYNEQYF
.	TRBV12-3/TRBV12-4	.	TRBJ1-5	TGTGCCAGCAGCTTAGAGTCGGGATATAGCAATCAGCCCCAGCATTTT	CASSLESGYSNQPQHF
.	TRBV29-1	.	TRBJ2-6	TGCAGCGTGGGGGTCCGCTCTGGGGCCAACGTCCTGACTTTC	CSVGVRSGANVLTF
.	TRBV9	.	TRBJ2-1	TGTGCCAGCAGCGTATGGGGGGGCTTAAATGAGCAGTTCTTC	CASSVWGGLNEQFF
.	TRBV20-1	TRBD2	TRBJ2-2	TGCAGTGCTTTGATAGCGGGGGGCGAATATACCGGGGAGCTGTTTTTT	CSALIAGGEYTGELFF
.	TRBV9	TRBD1	TRBJ2-1	TGTGCCAGCAGCTTCCGGGACAGGGGGTACGATGAGCAGTTCTTC	CASSFRDRGYDEQFF
few	TRBV29-1	TRBD1	TRBJ2-3	TGCAGCGTTGTTCCCGGGACAGGGACAGATACGCAGTATTTT	CSVVPGTGTDTQYF
.	TRBV20-1	TRBD1	TRBJ2-1	TGCAGTGCTAGAGATCAAACAGGGGGTGTGGATGAGCAGTTCTTC	CSARDQTGGVDEQFF
.	TRBV4-3	.	TRBJ2-2	TGCGCCAGCAGCCAAGAAGGGACCCTCACCGGGGAGCTGTTTTTT	CASSQEGTLTGELFF
.	TRBV20-1	TRBD2	TRBJ2-3	TGCAGTGCTAGCCCTAGAGCGGGGGGGCCGACAGATACGCAGTATTTT	CSASPRAGGPTDTQYF
.	TRBV7-3	.	TRBJ2-7	TGTGCCAGCAGCCCCGCGAGGGGCTACGAGCAGTACTTC	CASSPARGYEQYF
once	TRBV29-1	TRBD1	TRBJ1-2	TGCAGCGTTGGTGACAGGGAAGCCAATGGCTACACCTTC	CSVGDREANGYTF
.	TRBV15	.	TRBJ1-2	TGTGCCACCAGCAGCGGACGGGACTTTGGTGGCTACACCTTC	CATSSGRDFGGYTF
once	TRBV6-2/TRBV6-3	TRBD1	TRBJ1-2	TGTGCCAGCACCGGGACAGACTATGGCTACACCTTC	CASTGTDYGYTF
.	TRBV7-2	TRBD2	TRBJ2-5	TGTGCCAGCAGCTTAGGGACTAGCGGGGACCCGCAACAAGAGACCCAGTACTTC	CASSLGTSGDPQQETQYF
few	TRBV15	TRBD1	TRBJ2-1	TGTGCCACCAGCCGGGACAGGGGGCTCAATGAGCAGTTCTTC	CATSRDRGLNEQFF
.	TRBV4-3	.	TRBJ2-3	TGCGCCAGCAGCCAAGAGCTGACAGATACGCAGTATTTT	CASSQELTDTQYF
.	TRBV3-1	TRBD1	TRBJ2-5	TGTGCCAGCAGCCAAGATTTGCGGCAGGGGGTTGAGGGGACCCAGTACTTC	CASSQDLRQGVEGTQYF
.	TRBV6-7	TRBD1	TRBJ2-7	TGTGCCAGCAGGTCCGGGACAGTGGGTACCTACGAGCAGTACTTC	CASRSGTVGTYEQYF
.	TRBV18	.	TRBJ2-1	TGTGCCAGCTCACCCAGCGAGGGCCCACTGTGGGCTGAGCAGTTCTTC	CASSPSEGPLWAEQFF
.	TRBV10-3	TRBD1	TRBJ1-2	TGTGCCATCAGCCCGGGACAGGGCACCCTTAACTATGGCTACACCTTC	CAISPGQGTLNYGYTF
.	TRBV29-1	TRBD1	TRBJ2-7	TGCAGCGTGGGGACAGGGCGCGAGCAGTACTTC	CSVGTGREQYF
.	TRBV6-6	.	TRBJ2-5	TGTGCCAGCAGTTACTCCCCAGAAGAGACCCAGTACTTC	CASSYSPEETQYF
.	TRBV4-3	.	TRBJ2-5	TGCGCCAGCAGCCAAGATCAAGTTGGAGGGAGTCGGAAGCAGACCCAGTACTTC	CASSQDQVGGSRKQTQYF
few	TRBV3-1	TRBD1	TRBJ2-1	TGTGCCAGCAGCCCCCGGACAGGGCTGACTGAGCAGTTCTTC	CASSPRTGLTEQFF
.	TRBV29-1	.	TRBJ2-7	TGCAGCGTAATGTCTTCCTTCGAGCAGTACTTC	CSVMSSFEQYF
.	TRBV24-1	.	TRBJ2-5	TGTGCCACCAGTGATTCCGGGCAAGAGACCCAGTACTTC	CATSDSGQETQYF
.	TRBV9	TRBD1	TRBJ2-6	TGTGTCAGCAGCGTAGACCCCCCGGACAGGGGGCCCCTCTCTGGGGCCAACGTCCTGACTTTC	CVSSVDPPDRGPLSGANVLTF
.	TRBV6-2/TRBV6-3	TRBD1	TRBJ2-5	TGTGCCAGCAGGGACAGGGTGCTCCAAGAGACCCAGTACTTC	CASRDRVLQETQYF
.	TRBV6-2/TRBV6-3	.	TRBJ1-2	TGTGCCAGCAGTTACGACGGCCTCCGCGGGTATGGCTACACCTTC	CASSYDGLRGYGYTF
.	TRBV11-3	.	TRBJ2-1	TGTGCCAGCAGCTTAGAGCCGGGATATGGGCAGTTCTTC	CASSLEPGYGQFF
few	TRBV28	TRBD2	TRBJ2-1	TGTGCCAGCAGTCCTCCTGGACTGGGAGGGGCCTACAATGAGCAGTTCTTC	CASSPPGLGGAYNEQFF
.	TRBV12-3/TRBV12-4	.	TRBJ2-7	TGTGCCAGCTCCCTCATCCCGAACAGCTACGAGCAGTACTTC	CASSLIPNSYEQYF
once	TRBV4-1	.	TRBJ2-5	TGCGCCAGCAGCCGACGATGGGACGGAGAGACCCAGTACTTC	CASSRRWDGETQYF
.	TRBV7-2	.	TRBJ2-3	TGTGCCAGCAGCTTAGGGAGGGGGCGGGTAGATACGCAGTATTTT	CASSLGRGRVDTQYF
.	TRBV5-1	TRBD1	TRBJ2-7	TGCGCCAGCAGCGGGACAGGGGGCGCGAGCTACGAGCAGTACTTC	CASSGTGGASYEQYF
few	TRBV4-3	.	TRBJ1-1	TGCGCCAGCAGCCGCGGAGGGAACACTGAAGCTTTCTTT	CASSRGGNTEAFF
.	TRBV7-2	.	TRBJ2-5	TGTGCCAGCAGCTCCTACCTCCAAGAGACCCAGTACTTC	CASSSYLQETQYF
.	TRBV28	.	TRBJ1-2	TGTGCCAGCAGTCTACAGTGGAACTATGGCTACACCTTC	CASSLQWNYGYTF